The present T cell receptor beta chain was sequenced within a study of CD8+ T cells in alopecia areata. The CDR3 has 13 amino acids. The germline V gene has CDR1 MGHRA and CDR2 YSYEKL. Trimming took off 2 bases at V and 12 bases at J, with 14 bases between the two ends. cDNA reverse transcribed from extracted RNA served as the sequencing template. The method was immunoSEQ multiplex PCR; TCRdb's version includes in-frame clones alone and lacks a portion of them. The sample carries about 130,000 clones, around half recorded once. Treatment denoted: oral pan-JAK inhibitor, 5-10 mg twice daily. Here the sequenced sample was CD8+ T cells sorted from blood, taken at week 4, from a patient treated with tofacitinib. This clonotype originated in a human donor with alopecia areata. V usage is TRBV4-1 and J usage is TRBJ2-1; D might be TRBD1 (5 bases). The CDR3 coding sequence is TGCGCCAGCAGCCAACTGCAGGGTTTTGGGCAGTTCTTC. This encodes CASSQLQGFGQFF.